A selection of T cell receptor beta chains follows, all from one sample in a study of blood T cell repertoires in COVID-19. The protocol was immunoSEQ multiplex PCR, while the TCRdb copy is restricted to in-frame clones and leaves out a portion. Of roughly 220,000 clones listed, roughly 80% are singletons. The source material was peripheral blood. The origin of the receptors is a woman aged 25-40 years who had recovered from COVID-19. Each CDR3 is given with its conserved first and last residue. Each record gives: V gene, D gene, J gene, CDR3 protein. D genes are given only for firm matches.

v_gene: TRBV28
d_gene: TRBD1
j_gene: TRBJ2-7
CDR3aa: CASSTGTGLYEQYF

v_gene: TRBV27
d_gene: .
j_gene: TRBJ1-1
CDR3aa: CASSFGGYTEAFF

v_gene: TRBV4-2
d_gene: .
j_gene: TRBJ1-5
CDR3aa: CASSHAAQGAQPQHF

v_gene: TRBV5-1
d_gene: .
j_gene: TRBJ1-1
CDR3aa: CASSLQDSEAFF

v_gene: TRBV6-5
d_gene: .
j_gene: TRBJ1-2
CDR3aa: CASTVNYGYTF

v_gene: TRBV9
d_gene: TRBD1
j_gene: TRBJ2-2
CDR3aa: CASEGARTGELFF

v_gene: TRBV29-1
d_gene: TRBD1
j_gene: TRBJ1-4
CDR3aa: CSVLQGAQEKLFF

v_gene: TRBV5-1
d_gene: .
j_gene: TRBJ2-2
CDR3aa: CASSLIPAELSTGELFF

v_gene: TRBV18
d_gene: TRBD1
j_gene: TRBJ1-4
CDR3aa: CASSSTGVTSNEKLFF

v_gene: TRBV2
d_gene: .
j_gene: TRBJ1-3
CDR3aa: CASSTTGFPIYF

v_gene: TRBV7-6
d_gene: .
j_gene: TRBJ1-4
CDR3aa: CASSSTLELLSSTNEKLFF

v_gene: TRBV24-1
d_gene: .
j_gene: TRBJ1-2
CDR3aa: CATSDLGQNYGYTF

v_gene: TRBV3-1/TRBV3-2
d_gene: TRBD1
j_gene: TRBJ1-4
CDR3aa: CASSQWDRVVERLFF

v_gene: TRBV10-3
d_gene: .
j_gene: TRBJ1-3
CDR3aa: CAISDARSSGNTIYF

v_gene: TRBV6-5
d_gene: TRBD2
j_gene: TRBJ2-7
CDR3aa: CASSYSGLAGLYEQYF

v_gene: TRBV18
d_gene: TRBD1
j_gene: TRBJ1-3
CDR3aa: CASSPGTGKGNTIYF

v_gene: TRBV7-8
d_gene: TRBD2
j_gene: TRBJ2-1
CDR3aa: CASSPAGGSGNEQFF

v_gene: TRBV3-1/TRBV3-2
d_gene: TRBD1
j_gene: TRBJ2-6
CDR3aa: CASSSATGEWANVLTF

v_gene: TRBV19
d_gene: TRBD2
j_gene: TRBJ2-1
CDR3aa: CASSIVTSGRSFF

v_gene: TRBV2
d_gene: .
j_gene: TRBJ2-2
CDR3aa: CASRGLADSTGELFF

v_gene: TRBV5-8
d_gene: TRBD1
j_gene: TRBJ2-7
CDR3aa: CASIPGQAYEQYF

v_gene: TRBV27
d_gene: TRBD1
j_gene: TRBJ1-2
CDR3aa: CASSRQGETNYGYTF

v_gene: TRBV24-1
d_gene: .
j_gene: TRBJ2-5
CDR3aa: CATSDLASAQETQYF

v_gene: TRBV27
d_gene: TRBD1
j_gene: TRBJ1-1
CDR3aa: CASSRLRTGVRNTEAFF

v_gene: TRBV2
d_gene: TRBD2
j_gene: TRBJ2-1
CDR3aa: CASIGLAGVQFF

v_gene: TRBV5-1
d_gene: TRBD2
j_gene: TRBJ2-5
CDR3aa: CASSLGLAGGRETQYF